Listed here are 8 T cell receptor beta chains from one sample, sequenced in a study of CXCR3-negative and CXCR3-positive naive CD8 T cells. TRB cDNA libraries were made by UMI-labeled 5' RACE. TCRdb reprocessed the 5' RACE reads and stores each CDR3 protein as one record, lacking DNA. This table lists around 130,000 distinct CDR3 sequences. No antigens are known for them. The study, taken as a whole, reports: Compared with CXCR3-negative naive cells, CXCR3-positive naive cells showed more hydrophobic TRB CDR3s.

Sequenced input: naive CXCR3+ CD8+ T cells from blood. Indicated subset: CD45RO-CCR7+CD27+CD95- naive CD8+ T cells expressing CXCR3 (TNR3+). The receptor set was obtained from a human donor in good health. Some clones in this sample may be carry-over from other donors' samples.

J is TRBJ2-1 and V is TRBV5-6. The CDR3 has 14 amino acids. The V gene's germline CDR1 is SGHDT and CDR2 YYEEEE. This CDR3 reads CASSSMGSYNEQFF.

The chain recombines TRBV19 with TRBJ1-1; TCRdb selects TRBD1, and the lack of DNA leaves this call unchecked. The CDR3 length is 15 residues. Germline V gene lookup returns CDR1 LNHDA and CDR2 SQIVND (reference sequence). The CDR3 spells CASSIGQGLNTEAFF.

V and J are TRBV6-5 and TRBJ2-5; TCRdb gives TRBD2 as the D gene, but with no DNA this cannot be confirmed. The CDR3 loop spans 12 amino acids. Germline values: CDR1 MNHEY, CDR2 SVGAGI. Here the CDR3 reads CASSAAEETQYF.

The rearrangement uses TRBV29-1 and TRBJ2-7; no DNA is available, so the TRBD1 call from TCRdb remains unchecked. CDR1 is SQVTM and CDR2 is ANQGSEA in the germline V gene. CDR3 length equals 11 residues. CDR3 amino acids: CSVTQGYEQYF.

This chain joins TRBV12-5 and TRBJ2-1. The CDR3 runs to 12 residues. The germline CDR1 and CDR2 sequences are LGHNT and FRNRAP. CDR3 loop: CASGRINNEQFF.

The chain recombines TRBV29-1 with TRBJ2-1; with no DNA, the TCRdb D assignment of TRBD2 cannot be verified. In germline, CDR1 is SQVTM, CDR2 ANQGSEA. The length of the CDR3 is 13 residues. The CDR3 region is CSFPSAPYNEQFF.

The CDR3 loop reads CASSLGQGALEQFF. The chain has TRBV7-3 and TRBJ2-1; TCRdb's D gene call, TRBD1, goes unchecked for lack of DNA. This CDR3 has 14 amino acids. Per germline, CDR1 SGHTA and CDR2 FQGTGA.

V is TRBV16 and J is TRBJ1-1; TCRdb reports TRBD1, a call that lacks DNA to check it against. The CDR3 length is 13 residues. Germline-derived CDR1 and CDR2 are KGHSY and FQNENV. This chain's CDR3 is CASGRDRLSEAFF.